This T cell receptor (beta chain) derives from a study of cytomegalovirus exposure and HLA in healthy donors. General study points: A further, later analysis showed that HLA-associated TCR beta chains (compared with equally common others) were more clonally expanded.

V shed 7 bases, J shed 5 bases, and the junction held 8 bases outside the gene matches. Per the germline V gene, CDR1 is SGHTA and CDR2 is FQGNSA. The CDR3 runs to 16 residues. Worth noting for this clone: No antigen is known for it.

Primers: 60 Vbeta forward and 13 Jbeta reverse. The data were produced by immunoSEQ multiplex PCR, yet TCRdb's version contains in-frame clones alone and is incomplete. The sample includes about 180,000 clones, over 65% of them seen just once. Donors consisted of healthy bone marrow donors. The sample was PBMCs. The V gene is TRBV7-2, the J gene TRBJ2-1; 13 bases are shared with TRBD2. The origin of this receptor is a young man in good health and CMV-seronegative. CDR3 amino acids: CASNTMGLAGNNEQFF. The CDR3 nucleotides read TGTGCCAGCAACACTATGGGACTAGCGGGAAACAATGAGCAGTTCTTC.